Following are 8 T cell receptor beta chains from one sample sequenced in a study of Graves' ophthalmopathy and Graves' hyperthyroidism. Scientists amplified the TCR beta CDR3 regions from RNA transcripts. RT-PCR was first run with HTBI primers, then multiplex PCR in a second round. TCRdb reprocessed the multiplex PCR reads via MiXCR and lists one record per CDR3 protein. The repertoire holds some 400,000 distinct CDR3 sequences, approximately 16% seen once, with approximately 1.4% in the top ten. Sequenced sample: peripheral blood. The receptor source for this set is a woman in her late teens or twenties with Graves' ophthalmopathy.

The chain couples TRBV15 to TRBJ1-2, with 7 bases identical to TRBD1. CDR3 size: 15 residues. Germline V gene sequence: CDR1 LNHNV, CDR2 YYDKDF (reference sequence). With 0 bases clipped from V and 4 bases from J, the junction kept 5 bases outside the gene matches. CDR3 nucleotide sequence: TGTGCCACCAGCAGAGAGAGGGGACAGCGCTATGGCTACACCTTC. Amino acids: CATSRERGQRYGYTF.

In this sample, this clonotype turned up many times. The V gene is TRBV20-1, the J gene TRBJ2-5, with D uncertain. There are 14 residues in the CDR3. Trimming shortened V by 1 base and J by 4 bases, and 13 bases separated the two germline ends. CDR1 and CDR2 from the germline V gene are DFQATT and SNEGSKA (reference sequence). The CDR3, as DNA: TGCAGTGCTAGAGGTCGTATTACGGGAGAGACCCAGTACTTC. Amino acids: CSARGRITGETQYF.

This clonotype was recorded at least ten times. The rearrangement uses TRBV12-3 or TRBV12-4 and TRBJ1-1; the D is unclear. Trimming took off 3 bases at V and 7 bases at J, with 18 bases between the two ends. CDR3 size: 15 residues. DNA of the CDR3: TGTGCCAGCAGTTTTTCTACAGACGCTCCGGTTGAAGCTTTCTTT. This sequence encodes CASSFSTDAPVEAFF.

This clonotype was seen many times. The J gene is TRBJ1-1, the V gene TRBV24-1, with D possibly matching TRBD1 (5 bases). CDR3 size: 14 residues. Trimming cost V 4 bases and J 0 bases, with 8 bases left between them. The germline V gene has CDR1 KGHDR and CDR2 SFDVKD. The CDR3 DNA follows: TGTGCCACCAGTGAGGCAGGGCTGAACACTGAAGCTTTCTTT. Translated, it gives CATSEAGLNTEAFF.

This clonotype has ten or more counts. The chain's CDR3 is CASFDRGSSYEQYF. In nucleotides, the CDR3 is TGTGCCAGCTTCGACAGGGGGAGCTCCTACGAGCAGTACTTC. This rearrangement joins TRBV28 to TRBJ2-7; 9 nucleotides align to TRBD1. Per the germline V gene, CDR1 is MDHEN and CDR2 is SYDVKM. V lost 8 bases, J lost 0 bases, and 5 bases stayed unmatched. The CDR3 sequence is 14 residues long.

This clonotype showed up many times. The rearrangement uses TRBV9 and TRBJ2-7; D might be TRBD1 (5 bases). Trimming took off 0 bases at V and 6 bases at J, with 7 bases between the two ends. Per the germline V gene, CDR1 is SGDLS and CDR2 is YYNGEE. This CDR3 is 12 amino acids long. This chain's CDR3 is CASSVDQGEQYF. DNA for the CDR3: TGTGCCAGCAGCGTAGACCAGGGCGAGCAGTACTTC.

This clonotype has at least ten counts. The CDR3 loop is CASSPPSSYNSPLHF. Here the CDR3 DNA reads TGTGCCAGCAGCCCCCCGAGTTCCTATAATTCACCCCTCCACTTT. The V and J genes are TRBV28 and TRBJ1-6; D not certain. Trimming removed 6 bases from V and 1 base from J, with 10 bases in between. Germline-derived CDR1 and CDR2 are MDHEN and SYDVKM. This CDR3 has 15 residues. Combining the CDR3 with reference TRBV28 and TRBJ1-6 gives the whole variable domain DVKVTQSSRYLVKRTGEKVFLECVQDMDHENMFWYRQDPGLGLRLIYFSYDVKMKEKGDIPEGYSVSREKKERFSLILESASTNQTSMYLCASSPPSSYNSPLHFGNGTRLTVT.

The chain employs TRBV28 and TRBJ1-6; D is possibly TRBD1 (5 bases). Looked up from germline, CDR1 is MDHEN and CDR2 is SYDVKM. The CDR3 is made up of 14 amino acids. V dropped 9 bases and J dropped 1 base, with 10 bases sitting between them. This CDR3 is CASRQGSYNSPLHF. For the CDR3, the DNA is TGTGCCAGTCGGCAGGGATCCTATAATTCACCCCTCCACTTT.